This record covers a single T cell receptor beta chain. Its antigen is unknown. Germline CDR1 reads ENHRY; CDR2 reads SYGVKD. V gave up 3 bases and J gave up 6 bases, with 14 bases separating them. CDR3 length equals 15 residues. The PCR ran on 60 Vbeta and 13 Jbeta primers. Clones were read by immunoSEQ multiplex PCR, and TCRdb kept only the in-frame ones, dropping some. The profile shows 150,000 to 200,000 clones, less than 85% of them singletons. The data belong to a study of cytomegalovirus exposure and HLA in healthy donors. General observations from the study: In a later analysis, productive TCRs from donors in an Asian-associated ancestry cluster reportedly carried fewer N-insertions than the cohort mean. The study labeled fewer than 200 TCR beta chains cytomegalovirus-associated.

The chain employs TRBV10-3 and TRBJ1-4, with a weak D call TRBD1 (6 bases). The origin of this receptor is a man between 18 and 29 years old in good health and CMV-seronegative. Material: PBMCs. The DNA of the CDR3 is TGTGCCATCAGTGACCACAGGGCCGGAGATGAAAAACTGTTTTTT. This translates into CAISDHRAGDEKLFF.